The next 2 T cell receptor beta chains were all read from a single sample in a study of Ad26.COV2.S vaccination and SARS-CoV-2 variants. Data came from immunoSEQ multiplex PCR; TCRdb stores just in-frame clones and leaves some out. This sample yields roughly 460,000 clones, of which 89% are seen a single time; over 1.5% belongs to the top ten. Indicated treatment: approximately 18 received Ad26.COV2.S at low or high dose, single or two shots; about 5 received placebo; per-sample allocation not given. Collection of samples fell on day 63 after the first vaccine or placebo injection. The sequencing used peripheral blood, collected in a trial of Ad26.COV2.S vaccine versus placebo. The receptor set was obtained from a person between 18 and 65 years old who received the Ad26.COV2.S COVID-19 vaccine or a placebo.

V and J are TRBV28 and TRBJ2-7, with D unresolved. The CDR3 spans 13 residues. Trimming shortened V by 6 bases and J by 4 bases, and 13 bases separated the two germline ends. Germline CDR1 and CDR2: MDHEN and SYDVKM. The CDR3 reads CASRPPPQYEQYF. The CDR3 DNA sequence: TGTGCCAGCAGACCCCCCCCGCAGTACGAGCAGTACTTC. Complete variable domain (other parts from reference TRBV28 and TRBJ2-7): DVKVTQSSRYLVKRTGEKVFLECVQDMDHENMFWYRQDPGLGLRLIYFSYDVKMKEKGDIPEGYSVSREKKERFSLILESASTNQTSMYLCASRPPPQYEQYFGPGTRLTVT.

To note about this clone: This CDR3 is also generated by other DNA sequences in the sample. This chain links TRBV9 with TRBJ2-5; D is ambiguous. The CDR3 length is 14 residues. Germline-derived CDR1 and CDR2 are SGDLS and YYNGEE. The V gene lost 0 bases and the J gene lost 2 bases, with 8 bases spanning the gap. In DNA form, the CDR3 reads TGTGCCAGCAGCGTAGGACGGGCACAAGAGACCCAGTACTTC. Translating it yields CASSVGRAQETQYF.